The 27 T cell receptor beta chains below all came from one sample that was sequenced in a study of T cell responses to AZD1222 COVID-19 vaccine (dated by TCRdb to the early 2020s). The library was obtained by the immunoSEQ multiplex PCR assay. What TCRdb holds here is the immuneACCESS table cut down to in-frame rearrangements. Part of the clones is not present; checked against another copy, under half of the missing clones reflect an unresolved V gene, and the others are unexplained. The sample table shows some 150,000 clones, and approximately 89% are seen once. About 3.3% of the sample comes from the top ten. The sample's time point label, decoded: baseline before first vaccination. The intended sense of this specimen's treatment or condition label: meningococcal conjugate vaccine given as trial control. The sample in question was peripheral blood, obtained on day 0 of MenACWY control vaccination. All receptors derive from an adult in good health.

The rearrangement uses TRBV7-2 and TRBJ2-2, with a tentative D call TRBD2 (5 bases). Germline lookup yields CDR1 SGHTA and CDR2 FQGNSA. V lost 2 bases and J lost 2, with 9 bases in between. This CDR3 region has 15 residues. The CDR3 bases are TGTGCCAGCAGCTTACTCCGGGGTAACACCGGGGAGCTGTTTTTT. This encodes CASSLLRGNTGELFF.

This chain connects TRBV7-2 to TRBJ2-3; 11 positions agree with TRBD1. This CDR3 is built from 15 residues. Germline loops: CDR1 SGHTA, CDR2 FQGNSA. V shed 5 bases, J shed 4 bases, and the junction held 5 bases outside the gene matches. The CDR3 loop reads CASSPGTGGPDTQYF. The CDR3 DNA sequence: TGTGCCAGCAGCCCCGGGACAGGGGGGCCAGATACGCAGTATTTT.

The rearrangement uses TRBV27 and TRBJ2-7, with 7 positions matching TRBD1. This CDR3 is built from 17 residues. Per germline, CDR1 MNHEY and CDR2 SMNVEV (reference sequence). Germline trimming cut 1 base from V and 0 bases from J; bases unmatched to any gene: 9. CDR3 residues: CASSLYGQDHDSYEQYF. The CDR3 DNA reads as TGTGCCAGCAGTTTATACGGACAGGACCACGACTCCTACGAGCAGTACTTC.

CDR3 DNA sequence: TGTGCCAGTAGTACCTTAGGACCGCAGTATTTT. Its protein product is CASSTLGPQYF. The chain carries TRBV19 and TRBJ2-3; D remains ambiguous. This CDR3 has 11 residues. Germline V gene data show CDR1 as LNHDA and CDR2 as SQIVND (reference sequence). V lost 4 bases and J 10 bases, leaving 9 bases between the germline ends.

CDR3 coding DNA: TGCAGTGCTAGTTCTTTTCGGACAGGTTTACCCACCTACGAGCAGTACTTC. It encodes CSASSFRTGLPTYEQYF. J is TRBJ2-7 and V is TRBV20-1, with 7 nucleotides matching TRBD1. In germline, CDR1 is DFQATT, CDR2 SNEGSKA (reference sequence). This CDR3 spans 17 amino acids. The trim removed 3 bases at V and 2 bases at J, leaving 16 bases unmatched.

This chain joins TRBV4-3 and TRBJ2-1, with 8 nucleotides matching TRBD2. CDR1 and CDR2 (germline): LGHNA, YSLEER. The ends lost 1 base at V and 6 bases at J; junction bases unmatched: 5. The CDR3 is 15 residues long. The CDR3: CASSQGWLAGNEQFF. CDR3 nucleotides: TGCGCCAGCAGCCAAGGGTGGCTAGCGGGCAATGAGCAGTTCTTC.

The rearrangement links TRBV3-1 (or the pseudogene TRBV3-2) to TRBJ2-3, with a tentative D call TRBD2 (5 bases). CDR3 length: 15 amino acids. Between the trimmed V and J ends, which lost 1 base and 1 base, there was a span of 9 bases. In germline, CDR1 is LGHDT, CDR2 YNNKEL (reference sequence). CDR3 coding DNA: TGTGCCAGCAGCCAAGTCGGGCGGGGCACAGATACGCAGTATTTT. It encodes CASSQVGRGTDTQYF.

The chain joins TRBV28 to TRBJ2-1; 10 bases map to TRBD2. The V gene end was trimmed by 7 bases and the J gene end by 8 bases; junction bases not matched to a gene: 14. The CDR3 runs 16 residues. CDR1 is MDHEN and CDR2 is SYDVKM in the germline V gene. In DNA form, the CDR3 reads TGTGCCAGCACCGAGGGGAGCGGGAGGGTGAAGGATGAGCAGTTCTTC. Protein: CASTEGSGRVKDEQFF.

The chain couples TRBV9 to TRBJ2-7, with a weak D call TRBD2 (5 bases). The CDR3 runs 15 residues. CDR1 is SGDLS and CDR2 is YYNGEE in the germline V gene. Trimming left V 0 bases short and J 0 bases short, with 10 bases between. The CDR3 region has the DNA TGTGCCAGCAGCGTAGGGGTGGACTTCTCCTACGAGCAGTACTTC. Translated, it gives CASSVGVDFSYEQYF. Complete variable domain (other parts from reference TRBV9 and TRBJ2-7): DSGVTQTPKHLITATGQRVTLRCSPRSGDLSVYWYQQSLDQGLQFLIQYYNGEERAKGNILERFSAQQFPDLHSELNLSSLELGDSALYFCASSVGVDFSYEQYFGPGTRLTVT.

The chain combines TRBV6-2 or TRBV6-3 with TRBJ1-5, with TRBD1 matching over 11 bases. Looked up from germline, CDR1 is MNHEY and CDR2 is SVGEGT. This CDR3 has 15 residues. The junction had 5 bases not matched to a gene; V was cut back by 4 bases and J by 6 bases. CDR3: CASSSGTGGFQPQHF. Here the CDR3 DNA reads TGTGCCAGCAGTTCCGGGACAGGGGGGTTTCAGCCCCAGCATTTT.

The rearrangement links TRBV6-5 to TRBJ2-2; 7 nucleotides line up with TRBD2. This CDR3 has 15 amino acids. Germline CDR1 reads MNHEY; CDR2 reads SVGAGI. J lost 4 bases, V lost 2 bases, and 4 bases had no gene match. CDR3 coding DNA: TGTGCCAGCAGTTACGTGGGAGGGTCCACCGGGGAGCTGTTTTTT. This encodes CASSYVGGSTGELFF.

There are a few counts of this clone. V gene TRBV5-1 combines with J gene TRBJ2-6; 11 bases agree with TRBD2. Germline-derived CDR1 and CDR2 are SGHRS and YFSETQ. The CDR3 is 17 amino acids. Unmatched junction bases numbered 3, after V lost 2 bases and J lost 2 bases. The CDR3 is CASSLLAGVPGANVLTF. For the CDR3, the DNA is TGCGCCAGCAGCTTACTAGCGGGAGTCCCTGGGGCCAACGTCCTGACTTTC.

The chain uses TRBV9 and TRBJ2-3; D unresolved. Germline loops: CDR1 SGDLS, CDR2 YYNGEE. V was pared by 0 bases and J by 6 bases, with 11 bases between. The length of the CDR3 is 14 residues. Written as DNA, the CDR3 is TGTGCCAGCAGCGTAGGACTCTCGCTCGATACGCAGTATTTT. It translates to CASSVGLSLDTQYF.

The V and J genes are TRBV18 and TRBJ1-2; 7 bases are shared with TRBD1. This CDR3 spans 14 amino acids. Germline values: CDR1 KGHSH, CDR2 LQKENI. Unmatched junction bases numbered 6, after V lost 6 bases and J lost 2 bases. The chain's CDR3 is CASSRQGKNYGYTF. For the CDR3, the DNA is TGTGCCAGCTCGAGACAGGGAAAGAACTATGGCTACACCTTC.

This rearrangement joins TRBV19 to TRBJ1-2; maybe TRBD1 (5 bases). CDR3 length: 15 amino acids. CDR1 LNHDA and CDR2 SQIVND come from the germline V gene (reference sequence). V lost 5 bases, J lost 3 bases, and 16 bases lay in between. CDR3 DNA: TGTGCCAGTAGTCCGTGGGAACAGGATGACTATGGCTACACCTTC. Translated, it gives CASSPWEQDDYGYTF. The full variable domain, its missing parts supplied by reference TRBV19 and TRBJ1-2, is DGGITQSPKYLFRKEGQNVTLSCEQNLNHDAMYWYRQDPGQGLRLIYYSQIVNDFQKGDIAEGYSVSREKKESFPLTVTSAQKNPTAFYLCASSPWEQDDYGYTFGSGTRLTVV.

V and J are TRBV6-5 and TRBJ1-4, with 8 nucleotides matching TRBD1. This CDR3 contains 14 residues. Germline V CDR1 and CDR2: MNHEY, SVGAGI. V trimming: 6 bases; J trimming: 5 bases; junction bases outside the gene matches: 5. For the CDR3, the DNA is TGTGCCAGCAGACCCACAGGGGGAAATGAAAAACTGTTTTTT. This translates into CASRPTGGNEKLFF.

For the CDR3, the DNA is TGTGCCAGCTCACCAGGGGGGGGTTTCGACACTGAAGCTTTCTTT. It encodes CASSPGGGFDTEAFF. The genes are TRBV18 and TRBJ1-1; D may be TRBD1 (5 bases). The CDR3 spans 15 residues. Between the trimmed V and J ends, which lost 2 bases and 3 bases, there was a span of 13 bases. Germline V CDR1 and CDR2: KGHSH, LQKENI. Combining the CDR3 with reference TRBV18 and TRBJ1-1 gives the whole variable domain NAGVMQNPRHLVRRRGQEARLRCSPMKGHSHVYWYRQLPEEGLKFMVYLQKENIIDESGMPKERFSAEFPKEGPSILRIQQVVRGDSAAYFCASSPGGGFDTEAFFGQGTRLTVV.

V usage is TRBV6-5 and J usage is TRBJ2-7; no definite D call. The germline gives CDR1 MNHEY, CDR2 SVGAGI. The CDR3 consists of 15 residues. The V and J ends lost 2 bases and 2 bases respectively, with 13 bases between them. This CDR3 reads CASSYAAPRAYEQYF. The CDR3 DNA reads TGTGCCAGCAGTTACGCAGCCCCTAGGGCCTACGAGCAGTACTTC.

As to this clone: Relative to the germline gene, one junction end is altered; a read error may explain this. The J gene is TRBJ2-7, the V gene TRBV7-7; 7 bases map to TRBD1. This CDR3 contains 14 residues. The germline V gene encodes CDR1 SSHAT and CDR2 FNYEAQ (reference sequence). The CDR3 is CASSFRQGPYEQYF. The CDR3 DNA sequence: TGTGCTAGCAGTTTTAGACAGGGACCCTACGAGCAGTACTTC.

The rearrangement joins TRBV9 to TRBJ2-4; no reliable D call. Germline assignment: CDR1 SGDLS and CDR2 YYNGEE. Trimming left V 3 bases short and J 0 bases short, with 10 bases between. The CDR3 totals 15 residues. CDR3 coding DNA: TGTGCCAGCAGCGACAGCGCCCTAGCCAAAAACATTCAGTACTTC. As protein: CASSDSALAKNIQYF.

This chain connects TRBV28 to TRBJ1-2; 7 bases fit TRBD1. CDR3 size: 14 residues. Germline CDR1 reads MDHEN; CDR2 reads SYDVKM. J lost 2 bases, V lost 3 bases, and 3 bases had no gene match. The CDR3 DNA reads TGTGCCAGCAGTTTCCCAGGGGGGAACTATGGCTACACCTTC. This sequence encodes CASSFPGGNYGYTF.

The chain links TRBV5-1 to TRBJ1-1, with no clear D. Trimming stripped 1 base from V and 1 base from J, with 5 bases between. Germline V gene sequence: CDR1 SGHRS, CDR2 YFSETQ. This CDR3 region has 13 residues. The CDR3 loop is CASSLRGNTEAFF. CDR3 bases: TGCGCCAGCAGCTTGCGCGGGAACACTGAAGCTTTCTTT.

This clone was picked up one time. The chain couples TRBV15 to TRBJ2-3, with 7 bases lining up with TRBD2. After removal of 5 bases from V and 3 bases from J, the junction contained 11 bases not matched to a gene. CDR1 and CDR2 (germline): LNHNV, YYDKDF (reference sequence). The CDR3 totals 16 residues. The CDR3 here is CATSAVRAGATDTQYF. The CDR3 DNA sequence: TGTGCCACCAGCGCTGTGCGGGCGGGAGCGACAGATACGCAGTATTTT. The whole variable domain, filled in from reference TRBV15 and TRBJ2-3, reads DAMVIQNPRYQVTQFGKPVTLSCSQTLNHNVMYWYQQKSSQAPKLLFHYYDKDFNNEADTPDNFQSRRPNTSFCFLDIRSPGLGDTAMYLCATSAVRAGATDTQYFGPGTRLTVL.

This rearrangement joins TRBV7-9 to TRBJ2-7, with 7 bases lining up with TRBD2. This CDR3 comprises 14 residues. CDR1 and CDR2 from the germline V gene are SEHNR and FQNEAQ (reference sequence). J gave up 3 bases and V 6 bases, and 8 bases lay outside the gene matches. CDR3 region: CASRPLANSYEQYF. In nucleotides, the CDR3 is TGTGCCAGCAGACCACTAGCGAACAGCTACGAGCAGTACTTC.

The chain uses TRBV12-5 and TRBJ2-5; 13 positions match TRBD2. The length of the CDR3 is 15 residues. CDR1 and CDR2 from the germline V gene are LGHNT and FRNRAP. V trimming: 5 bases; J trimming: 4 bases; junction bases outside the gene matches: 4. The CDR3 bases are TGTGCTAGTGGTGAACTAGCGGGGGGGCTAGAGACCCAGTACTTC. Translated, it gives CASGELAGGLETQYF. The whole variable domain, remainder taken from reference TRBV12-5 and TRBJ2-5, is DARVTQTPRHKVTEMGQEVTMRCQPILGHNTVFWYRQTMMQGLELLAYFRNRAPLDDSGMPKDRFSAEMPDATLATLKIQPSEPRDSAVYFCASGELAGGLETQYFGPGTRLLVL.

This clone turned up a few times. V and J are TRBV28 and TRBJ1-5; 8 bases are a match to TRBD1. Germline V gene data show CDR1 as MDHEN and CDR2 as SYDVKM. CDR3 length: 17 amino acids. The V segment lost 5 bases and the J segment 6 bases; nucleotides outside the gene matches: 15. CDR3 nucleotides: TGTGCCAGCAGTCCTCCTGGAGGGACAGGACGCCTTCAGCCCCAGCATTTT. It is translated as CASSPPGGTGRLQPQHF.

A single count supports this clone. The rearrangement links TRBV4-3 to TRBJ2-5; D call uncertain. Looked up from germline, CDR1 is LGHNA and CDR2 is YSLEER. V was clipped by 0 bases and J by 1 base, with 9 bases between them. The CDR3 consists of 15 residues. CDR3 amino acids: CASSQDSSSQETQYF. The DNA for the CDR3 is TGCGCCAGCAGCCAAGATAGTAGCTCCCAAGAGACCCAGTACTTC.